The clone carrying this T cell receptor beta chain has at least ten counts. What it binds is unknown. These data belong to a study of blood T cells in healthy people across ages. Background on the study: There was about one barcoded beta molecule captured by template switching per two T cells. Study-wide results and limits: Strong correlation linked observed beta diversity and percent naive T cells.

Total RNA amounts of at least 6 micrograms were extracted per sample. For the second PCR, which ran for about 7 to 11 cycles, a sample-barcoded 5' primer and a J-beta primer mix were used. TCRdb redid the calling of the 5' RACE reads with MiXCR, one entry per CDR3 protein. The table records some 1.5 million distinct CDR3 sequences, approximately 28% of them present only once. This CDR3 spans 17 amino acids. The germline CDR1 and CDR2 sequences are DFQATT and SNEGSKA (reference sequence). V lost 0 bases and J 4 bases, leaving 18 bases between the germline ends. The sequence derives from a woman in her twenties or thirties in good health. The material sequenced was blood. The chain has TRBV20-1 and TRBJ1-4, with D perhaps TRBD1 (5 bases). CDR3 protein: CSARDGEDRILNEKLFF. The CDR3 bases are TGCAGTGCTAGAGATGGGGAAGACAGAATTCTTAATGAAAAACTGTTTTTT.